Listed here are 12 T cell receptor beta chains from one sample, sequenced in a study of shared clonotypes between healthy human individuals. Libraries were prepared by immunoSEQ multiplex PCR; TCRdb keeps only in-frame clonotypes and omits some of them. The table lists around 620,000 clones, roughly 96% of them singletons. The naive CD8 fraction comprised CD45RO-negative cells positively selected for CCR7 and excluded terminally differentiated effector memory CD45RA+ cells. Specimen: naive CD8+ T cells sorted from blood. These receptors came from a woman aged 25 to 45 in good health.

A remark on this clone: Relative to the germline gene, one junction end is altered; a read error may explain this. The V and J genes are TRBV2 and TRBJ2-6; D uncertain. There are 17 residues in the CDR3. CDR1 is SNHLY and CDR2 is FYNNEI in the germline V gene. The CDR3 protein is CASREVVPSSGANVLTF. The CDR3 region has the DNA TGTGCCAGCAGGGAAGTCGTCCCAAGCTCTGGGGCCAACGTCCTGACTTTC.

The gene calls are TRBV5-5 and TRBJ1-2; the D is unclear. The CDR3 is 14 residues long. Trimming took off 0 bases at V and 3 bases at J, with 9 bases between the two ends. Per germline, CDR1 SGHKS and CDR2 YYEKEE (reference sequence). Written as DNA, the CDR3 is TGTGCCAGCAGCTTGGCCGCAGAGCACTATGGCTACACCTTC. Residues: CASSLAAEHYGYTF.

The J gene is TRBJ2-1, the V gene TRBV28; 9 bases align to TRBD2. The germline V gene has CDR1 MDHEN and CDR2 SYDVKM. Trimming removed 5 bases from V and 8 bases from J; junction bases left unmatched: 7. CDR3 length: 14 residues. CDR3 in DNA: TGTGCCAGCAGTCCCGAGCGGGAGGACGATGAGCAGTTCTTC. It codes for CASSPEREDDEQFF.

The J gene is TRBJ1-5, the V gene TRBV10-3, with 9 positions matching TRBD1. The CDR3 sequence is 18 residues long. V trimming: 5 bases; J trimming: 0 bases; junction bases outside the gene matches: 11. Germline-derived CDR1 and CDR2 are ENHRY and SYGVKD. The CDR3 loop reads CAISTRDRAEYSNQPQHF. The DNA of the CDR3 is TGTGCCATCAGTACCCGGGACAGGGCCGAATATAGCAATCAGCCCCAGCATTTT.

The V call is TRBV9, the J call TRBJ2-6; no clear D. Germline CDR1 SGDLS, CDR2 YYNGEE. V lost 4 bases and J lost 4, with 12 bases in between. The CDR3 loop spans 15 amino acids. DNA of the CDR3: TGTGCCAGCAGCTCTACACTCCGGGGGGCCAACGTCCTGACTTTC. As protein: CASSSTLRGANVLTF.

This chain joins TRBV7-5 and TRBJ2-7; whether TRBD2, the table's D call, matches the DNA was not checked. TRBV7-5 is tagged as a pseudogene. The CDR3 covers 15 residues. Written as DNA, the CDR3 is TGTGTCAGAAGCCCTAGTCCCCCACCAGCCTACGAGCAGTACTTC. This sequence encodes CVRSPSPPPAYEQYF.

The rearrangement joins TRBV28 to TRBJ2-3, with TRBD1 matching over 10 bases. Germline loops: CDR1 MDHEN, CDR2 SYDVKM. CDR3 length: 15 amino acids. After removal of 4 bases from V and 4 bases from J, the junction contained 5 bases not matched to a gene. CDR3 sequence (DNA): TGTGCCAGCAGTTATAGCGGGACAGGGGCAGATACGCAGTATTTT. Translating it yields CASSYSGTGADTQYF.

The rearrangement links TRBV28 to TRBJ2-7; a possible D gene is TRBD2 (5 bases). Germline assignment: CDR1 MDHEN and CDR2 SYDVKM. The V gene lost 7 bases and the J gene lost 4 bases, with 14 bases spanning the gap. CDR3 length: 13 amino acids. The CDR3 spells CASNPVDFYEQYF. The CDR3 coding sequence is TGTGCCAGCAACCCTGTGGACTTTTACGAGCAGTACTTC.

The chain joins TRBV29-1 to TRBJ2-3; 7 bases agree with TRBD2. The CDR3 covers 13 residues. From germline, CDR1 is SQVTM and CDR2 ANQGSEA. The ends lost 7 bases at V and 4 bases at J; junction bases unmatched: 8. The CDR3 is CSAGAGRADTQYF. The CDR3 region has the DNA TGCAGCGCCGGAGCGGGAAGGGCAGATACGCAGTATTTT.

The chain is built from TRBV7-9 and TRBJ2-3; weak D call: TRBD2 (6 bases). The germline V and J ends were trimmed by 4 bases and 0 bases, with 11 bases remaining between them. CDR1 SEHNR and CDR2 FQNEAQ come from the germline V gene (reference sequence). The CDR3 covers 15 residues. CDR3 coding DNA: TGTGCCAGCAGCTATAAAGCGGGTAGCACAGATACGCAGTATTTT. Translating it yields CASSYKAGSTDTQYF.

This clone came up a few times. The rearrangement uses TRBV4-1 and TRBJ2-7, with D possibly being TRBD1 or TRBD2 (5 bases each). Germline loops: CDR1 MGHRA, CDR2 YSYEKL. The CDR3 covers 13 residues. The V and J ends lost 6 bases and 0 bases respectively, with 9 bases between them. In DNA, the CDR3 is TGCGCCAGCAGGGGGACCACCTCCTACGAGCAGTACTTC. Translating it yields CASRGTTSYEQYF.

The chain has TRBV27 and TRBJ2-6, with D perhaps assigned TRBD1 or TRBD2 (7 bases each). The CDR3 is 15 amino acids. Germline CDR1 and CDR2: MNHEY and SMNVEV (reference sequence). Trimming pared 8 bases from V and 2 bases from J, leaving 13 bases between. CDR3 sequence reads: CASGGGTAGANVLTF. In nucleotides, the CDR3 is TGTGCCAGCGGGGGAGGGACAGCTGGGGCCAACGTCCTGACTTTC. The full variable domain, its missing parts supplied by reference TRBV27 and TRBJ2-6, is EAQVTQNPRYLITVTGKKLTVTCSQNMNHEYMSWYRQDPGLGLRQIYYSMNVEVTDKGDVPEGYKVSRKEKRNFPLILESPSPNQTSLYFCASGGGTAGANVLTFGAGSRLTVL.